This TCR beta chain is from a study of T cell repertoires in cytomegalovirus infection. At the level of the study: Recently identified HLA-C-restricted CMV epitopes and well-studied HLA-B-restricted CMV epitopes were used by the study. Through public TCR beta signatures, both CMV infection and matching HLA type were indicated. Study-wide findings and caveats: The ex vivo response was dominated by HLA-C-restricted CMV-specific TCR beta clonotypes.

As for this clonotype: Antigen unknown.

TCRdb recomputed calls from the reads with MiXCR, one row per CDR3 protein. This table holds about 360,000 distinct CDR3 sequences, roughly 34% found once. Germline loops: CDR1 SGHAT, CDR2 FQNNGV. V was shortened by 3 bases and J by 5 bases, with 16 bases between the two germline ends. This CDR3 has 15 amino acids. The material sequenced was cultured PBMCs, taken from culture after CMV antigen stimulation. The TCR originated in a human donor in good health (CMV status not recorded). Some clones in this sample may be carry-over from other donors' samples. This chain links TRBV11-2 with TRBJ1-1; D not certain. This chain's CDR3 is CASSLEGLGRTEAFF. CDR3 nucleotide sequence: TGTGCCAGCAGCTTGGAGGGATTGGGGAGGACTGAAGCTTTCTTT.